This T cell receptor (beta chain) was captured in a study of a mutant IDH1 vaccine in newly diagnosed glioma. The CDR3 length is 12 residues. In germline, CDR1 is SEHNR, CDR2 FQNEAQ (reference sequence). V gave up 1 base and J gave up 8 bases, with 5 bases separating them. TCRdb's copy holds only in-frame clones and misses some; the assay was immunoSEQ multiplex PCR. The repertoire holds around 25,000 clones, with over 75% as singletons. In the case of this clone: What it recognizes is unknown.

This sample's time point: week 11, during vaccination. Every vaccination contained 300 ug of the mutant IDH1 20-mer peptide and was paired with topical imiquimod. Astrocytomas found in donors were new, WHO grade 3 or 4, IDH1-mutant and ATRX-lost. This rearrangement joins TRBV7-9 to TRBJ1-4, with D hard to call. This clonotype was obtained from a woman aged 18-30 years with glioma. The sequencing used PBMCs, collected from a glioma patient whose treatment included an IDH1 peptide vaccine. The CDR3 sequence: CASSLVVEKLFF. The CDR3 nucleotides read TGTGCCAGCAGCTTAGTTGTGGAAAAACTGTTTTTT.